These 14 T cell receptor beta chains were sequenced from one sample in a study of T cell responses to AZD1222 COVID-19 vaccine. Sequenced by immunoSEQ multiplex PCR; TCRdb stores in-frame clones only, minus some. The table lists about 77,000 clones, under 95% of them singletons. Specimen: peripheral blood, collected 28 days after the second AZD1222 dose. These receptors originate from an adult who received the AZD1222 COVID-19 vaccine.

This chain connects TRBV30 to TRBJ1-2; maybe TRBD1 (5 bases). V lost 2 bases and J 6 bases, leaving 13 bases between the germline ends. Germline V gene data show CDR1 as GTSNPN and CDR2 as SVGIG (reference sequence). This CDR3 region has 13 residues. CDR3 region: CAWSTGDVDGYTF. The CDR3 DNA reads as TGTGCCTGGAGTACCGGGGACGTCGATGGCTACACCTTC. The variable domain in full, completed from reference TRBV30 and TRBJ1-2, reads SQTIHQWPATLVQPVGSPLSLECTVEGTSNPNLYWYRQAAGRGLQLLFYSVGIGQISSEVPQNLSASRPQDRQFILSSKKLLLSDSGFYLCAWSTGDVDGYTFGSGTRLTVV.

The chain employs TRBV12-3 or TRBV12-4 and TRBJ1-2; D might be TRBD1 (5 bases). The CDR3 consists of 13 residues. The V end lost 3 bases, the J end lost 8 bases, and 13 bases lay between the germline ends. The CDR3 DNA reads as TGTGCCAGCAGTTTGAAGGGGCGGGGAGGCTACACCTTC. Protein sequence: CASSLKGRGGYTF.

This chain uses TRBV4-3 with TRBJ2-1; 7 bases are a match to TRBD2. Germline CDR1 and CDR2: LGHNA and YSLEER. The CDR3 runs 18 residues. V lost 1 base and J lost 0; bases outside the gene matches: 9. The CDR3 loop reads CASSQGEGSGLSYNEQFF. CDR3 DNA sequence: TGCGCCAGCAGCCAAGGGGAGGGTAGCGGGCTCTCCTACAATGAGCAGTTCTTC.

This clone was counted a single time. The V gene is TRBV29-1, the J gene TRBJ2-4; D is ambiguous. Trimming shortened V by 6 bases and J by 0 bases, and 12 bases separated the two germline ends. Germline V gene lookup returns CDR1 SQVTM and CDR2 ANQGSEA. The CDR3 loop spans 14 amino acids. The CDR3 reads CSVRDKLAKNIQYF. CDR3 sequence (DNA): TGCAGCGTAAGAGACAAACTAGCCAAAAACATTCAGTACTTC.

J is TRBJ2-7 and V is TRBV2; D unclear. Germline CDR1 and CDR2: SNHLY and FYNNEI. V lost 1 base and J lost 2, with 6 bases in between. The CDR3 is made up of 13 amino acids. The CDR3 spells CASSEVGTYEQYF. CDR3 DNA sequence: TGTGCCAGCAGTGAAGTAGGTACCTACGAGCAGTACTTC.

CDR3 sequence: CASSQSRRDRAEKLFF. CDR3 in DNA: TGTGCCAGCAGCCAATCCCGACGGGACAGGGCTGAAAAACTGTTTTTT. This chain links TRBV4-2 with TRBJ1-4; 9 bases fit TRBD1. The CDR3 totals 16 residues. J lost 7 bases, V lost 2 bases, and 8 bases had no gene match. Germline V gene sequence: CDR1 LGHNA, CDR2 YNFKEQ.

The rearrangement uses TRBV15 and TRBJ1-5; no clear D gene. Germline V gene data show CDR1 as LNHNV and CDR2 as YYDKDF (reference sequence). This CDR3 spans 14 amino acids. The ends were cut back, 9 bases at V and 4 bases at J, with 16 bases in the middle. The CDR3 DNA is TGTGCCACTGCGATTGACGGTGAGAATCAGCCCCAGCATTTT. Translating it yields CATAIDGENQPQHF.

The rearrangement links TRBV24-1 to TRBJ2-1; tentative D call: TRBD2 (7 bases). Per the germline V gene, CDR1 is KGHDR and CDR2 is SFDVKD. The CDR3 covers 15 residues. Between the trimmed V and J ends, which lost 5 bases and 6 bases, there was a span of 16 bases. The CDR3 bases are TGTGCCACCAGTGTGGGGGGGCGGGGGTCCAATGAGCAGTTCTTC. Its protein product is CATSVGGRGSNEQFF.

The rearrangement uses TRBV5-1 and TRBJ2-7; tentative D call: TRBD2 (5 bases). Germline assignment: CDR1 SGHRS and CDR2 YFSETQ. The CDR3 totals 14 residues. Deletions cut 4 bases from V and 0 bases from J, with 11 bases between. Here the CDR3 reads CASSTDGVSYEQYF. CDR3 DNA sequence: TGCGCCAGCAGCACTGACGGGGTCTCCTACGAGCAGTACTTC.

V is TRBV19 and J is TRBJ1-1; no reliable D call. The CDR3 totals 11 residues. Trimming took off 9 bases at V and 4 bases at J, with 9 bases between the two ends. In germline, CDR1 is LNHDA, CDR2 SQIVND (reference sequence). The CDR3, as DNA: TGTGCCAGCTTATTTAGCACTGAAGCTTTCTTT. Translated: CASLFSTEAFF. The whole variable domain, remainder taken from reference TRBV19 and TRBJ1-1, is DGGITQSPKYLFRKEGQNVTLSCEQNLNHDAMYWYRQDPGQGLRLIYYSQIVNDFQKGDIAEGYSVSREKKESFPLTVTSAQKNPTAFYLCASLFSTEAFFGQGTRLTVV.

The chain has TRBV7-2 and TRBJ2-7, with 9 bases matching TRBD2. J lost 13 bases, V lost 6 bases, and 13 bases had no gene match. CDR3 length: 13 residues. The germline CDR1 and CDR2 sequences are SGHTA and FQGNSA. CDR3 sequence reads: CASSLQRPGLAYF. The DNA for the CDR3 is TGTGCCAGCAGTCTGCAACGACCGGGACTAGCATACTTC.

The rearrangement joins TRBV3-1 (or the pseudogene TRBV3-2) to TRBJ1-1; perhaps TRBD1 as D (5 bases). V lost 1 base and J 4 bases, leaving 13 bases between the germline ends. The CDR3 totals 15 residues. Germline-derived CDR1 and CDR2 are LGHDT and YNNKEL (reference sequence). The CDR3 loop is CASSQGGFQGTEAFF. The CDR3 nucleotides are TGTGCCAGCAGCCAAGGGGGATTTCAGGGCACTGAAGCTTTCTTT.

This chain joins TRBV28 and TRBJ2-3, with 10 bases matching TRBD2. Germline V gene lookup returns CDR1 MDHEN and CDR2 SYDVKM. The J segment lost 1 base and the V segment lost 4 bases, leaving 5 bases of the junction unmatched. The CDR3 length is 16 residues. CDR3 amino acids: CASSSSGTSGTDTQYF. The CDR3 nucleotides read TGTGCCAGCAGTTCCTCCGGGACTAGCGGCACAGATACGCAGTATTTT.

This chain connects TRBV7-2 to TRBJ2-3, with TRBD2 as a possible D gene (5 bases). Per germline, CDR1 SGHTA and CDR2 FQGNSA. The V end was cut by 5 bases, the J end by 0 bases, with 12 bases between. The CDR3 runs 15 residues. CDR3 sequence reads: CASSNGLTSTDTQYF. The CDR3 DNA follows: TGTGCCAGCAGCAACGGACTTACCAGCACAGATACGCAGTATTTT.